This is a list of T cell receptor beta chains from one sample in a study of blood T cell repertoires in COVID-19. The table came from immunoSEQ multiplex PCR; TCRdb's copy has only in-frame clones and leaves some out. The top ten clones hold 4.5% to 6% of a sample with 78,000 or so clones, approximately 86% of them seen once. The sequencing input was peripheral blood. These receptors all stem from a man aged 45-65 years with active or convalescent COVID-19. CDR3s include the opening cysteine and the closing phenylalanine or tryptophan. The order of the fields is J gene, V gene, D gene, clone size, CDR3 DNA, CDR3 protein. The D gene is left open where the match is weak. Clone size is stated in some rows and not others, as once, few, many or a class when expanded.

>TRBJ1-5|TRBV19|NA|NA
TGTGCCAGTCTTCAGACTCATAGCAATCAGCCCCAGCATTTT
CASLQTHSNQPQHF
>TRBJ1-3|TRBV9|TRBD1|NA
TGTGCCAGCAGCTCCAGGACAGGGGGCAGTGGAAACACCATATATTTT
CASSSRTGGSGNTIYF
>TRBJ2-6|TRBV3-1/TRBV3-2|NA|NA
TGTGCCAGCAGCTCAAGCCAGGTCGGTGGGGCCAACGTCCTGACTTTC
CASSSSQVGGANVLTF
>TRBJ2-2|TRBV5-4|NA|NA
TGTGCCAGCAGCTTGGAAATAGGGGGAACCCGGGAGCTGTTTTTT
CASSLEIGGTRELFF
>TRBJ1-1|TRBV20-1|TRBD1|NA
TGCAGTGCTAGTCGGGACAGGCCGAACACTGAAGCTTTCTTT
CSASRDRPNTEAFF
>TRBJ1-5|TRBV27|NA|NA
TGTGCCAGCAGTTTCCACAGGATCTATAGCAATCAGCCCCAGCATTTT
CASSFHRIYSNQPQHF
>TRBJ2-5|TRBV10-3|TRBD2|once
TGTGCCATCAGCCCGGGACTAGCGACACGAGAGACCCAGTACTTC
CAISPGLATRETQYF
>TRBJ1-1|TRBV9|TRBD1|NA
TGTGCCAGCAGCACCCGAGGGACAGGGCCCACTGAAGCTTTCTTT
CASSTRGTGPTEAFF
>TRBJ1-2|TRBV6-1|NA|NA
TGTGCCAGCAGTGATCAGGGTGGGTTGAGTTATGGCTACACCTTC
CASSDQGGLSYGYTF
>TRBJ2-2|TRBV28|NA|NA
TGTGCCAGCAGGGAACAGCGGGCGGGGTTAGACACCGGGGAGCTGTTTTTT
CASREQRAGLDTGELFF
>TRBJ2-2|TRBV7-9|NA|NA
TGTGCCAGCAGCTCCTGGGACACCAGCGGGGAGCTGTTTTTT
CASSSWDTSGELFF
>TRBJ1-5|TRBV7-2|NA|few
TGTGCCAGCAGCTCCGAGGGGGTATATAGCAATCAGCCCCAGCATTTT
CASSSEGVYSNQPQHF
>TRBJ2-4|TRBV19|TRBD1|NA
TGTGCCAGTAGTCCCCCAGGGGGAGCCAAAAACATTCAGTACTTC
CASSPPGGAKNIQYF
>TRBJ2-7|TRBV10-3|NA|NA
TGTGCCATCAGTGAGGGCGAGGCCTACGAGCAGTACTTC
CAISEGEAYEQYF
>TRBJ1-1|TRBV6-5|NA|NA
TGTGCCAGCAGTCGCCTGACAGGGAACACTGAAGCTTTCTTT
CASSRLTGNTEAFF
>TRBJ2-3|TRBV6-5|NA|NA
TGTGCCAGCAGTAAGGGGGCAGATACGCAGTATTTT
CASSKGADTQYF
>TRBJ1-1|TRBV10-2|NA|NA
TGCGCCAGCAGTCCACGGGAGAACACTGAAGCTTTCTTT
CASSPRENTEAFF
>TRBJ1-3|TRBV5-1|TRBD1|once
TGCGCCAGCAGCCCGGACAGGGCTGGAAACACCATATATTTT
CASSPDRAGNTIYF
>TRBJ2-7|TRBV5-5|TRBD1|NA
TGTGCCAGCAGCTGGACAGGGGAAGAGCAGTACTTC
CASSWTGEEQYF
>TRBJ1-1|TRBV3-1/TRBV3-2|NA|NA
TGTGCCAGCAGCCCCCAGGAGGGGATCGGGACTGAAGCTTTCTTT
CASSPQEGIGTEAFF
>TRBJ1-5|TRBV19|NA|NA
TGTGCCAGTAGTACTCGACAGAATAGCAATCAGCCCCAGCATTTT
CASSTRQNSNQPQHF
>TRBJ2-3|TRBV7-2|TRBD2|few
TGTGCCAGCAGCCCTCGGACTAGCGGGGGGGCAGATACGCAGTATTTT
CASSPRTSGGADTQYF
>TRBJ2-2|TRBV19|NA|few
TGTGCCAGTAGATTCTACGCTGGGGAGCTGTTTTTT
CASRFYAGELFF
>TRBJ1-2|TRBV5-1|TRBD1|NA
TGCGCCAGCAGCGAAAACGCCGGGACAGGGACCTATGGCTACACCTTC
CASSENAGTGTYGYTF
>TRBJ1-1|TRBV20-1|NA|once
TGCAGTGCTGCCCAGGGCGCTGAAGCTTTCTTT
CSAAQGAEAFF
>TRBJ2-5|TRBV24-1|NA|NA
TGTGCCACCAGTGAAGACGGGGAGACCCAGTACTTC
CATSEDGETQYF
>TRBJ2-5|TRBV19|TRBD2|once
TGTGCCAGTACCGGACTAGCGGGGGGTCAAGAGACCCAGTACTTC
CASTGLAGGQETQYF
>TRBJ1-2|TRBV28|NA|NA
TGTGCCAGCAGTTTAGACAGCCTCAGGGGTATCAACTATGGCTACACCTTC
CASSLDSLRGINYGYTF
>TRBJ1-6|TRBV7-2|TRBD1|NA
TGTGCCAGCAGCTCTGGGACAGCCAATTCACCCCTCCACTTT
CASSSGTANSPLHF